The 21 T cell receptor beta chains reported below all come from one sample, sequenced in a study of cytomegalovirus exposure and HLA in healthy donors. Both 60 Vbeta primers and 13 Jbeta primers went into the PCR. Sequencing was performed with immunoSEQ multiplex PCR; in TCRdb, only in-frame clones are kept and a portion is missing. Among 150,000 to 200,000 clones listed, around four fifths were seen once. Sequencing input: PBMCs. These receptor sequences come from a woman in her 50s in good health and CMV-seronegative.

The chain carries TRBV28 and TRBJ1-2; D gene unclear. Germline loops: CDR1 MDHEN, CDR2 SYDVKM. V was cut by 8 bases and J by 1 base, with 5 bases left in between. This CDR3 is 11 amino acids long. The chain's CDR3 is CASGHNYGYTF. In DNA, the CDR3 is TGTGCCAGCGGGCATAACTATGGCTACACCTTC.

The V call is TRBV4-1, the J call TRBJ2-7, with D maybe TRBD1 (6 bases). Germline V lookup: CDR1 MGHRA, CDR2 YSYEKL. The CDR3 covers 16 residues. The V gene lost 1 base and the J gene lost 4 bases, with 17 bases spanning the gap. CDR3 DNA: TGCGCCAGCAGCCAAGGGGGGTGGACAGAATGGTACGAGCAGTACTTC. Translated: CASSQGGWTEWYEQYF.

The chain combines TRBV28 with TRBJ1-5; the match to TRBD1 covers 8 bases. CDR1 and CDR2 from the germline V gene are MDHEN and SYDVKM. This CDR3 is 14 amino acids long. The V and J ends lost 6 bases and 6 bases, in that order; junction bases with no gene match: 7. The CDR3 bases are TGTGCCAGCAGCCTAGGACAGGGTGGTCAGCCCCAGCATTTT. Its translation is CASSLGQGGQPQHF.

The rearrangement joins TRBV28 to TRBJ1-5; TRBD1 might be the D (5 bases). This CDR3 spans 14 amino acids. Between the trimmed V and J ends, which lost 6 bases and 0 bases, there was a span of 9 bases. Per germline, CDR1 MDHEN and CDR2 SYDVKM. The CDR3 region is CASSRQYSNQPQHF. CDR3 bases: TGTGCCAGCAGCAGACAGTATAGCAATCAGCCCCAGCATTTT. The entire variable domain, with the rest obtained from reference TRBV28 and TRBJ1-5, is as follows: DVKVTQSSRYLVKRTGEKVFLECVQDMDHENMFWYRQDPGLGLRLIYFSYDVKMKEKGDIPEGYSVSREKKERFSLILESASTNQTSMYLCASSRQYSNQPQHFGDGTRLSIL.

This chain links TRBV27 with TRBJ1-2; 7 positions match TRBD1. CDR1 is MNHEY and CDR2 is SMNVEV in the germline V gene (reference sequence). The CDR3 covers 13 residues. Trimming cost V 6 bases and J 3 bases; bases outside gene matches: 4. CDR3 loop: CASRPQGYYGYTF. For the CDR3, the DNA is TGTGCCAGCAGACCACAGGGGTACTATGGCTACACCTTC.

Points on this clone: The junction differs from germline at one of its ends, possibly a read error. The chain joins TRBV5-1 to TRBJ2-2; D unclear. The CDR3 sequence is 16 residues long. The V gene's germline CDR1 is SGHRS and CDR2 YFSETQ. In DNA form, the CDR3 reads TGCGCCAGCGGCTTGTCGGTTTCCCCAGGCACCGGGGAGCTGTTTTTT. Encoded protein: CASGLSVSPGTGELFF. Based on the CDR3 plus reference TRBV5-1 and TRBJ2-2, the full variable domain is KAGVTQTPRYLIKTRGQQVTLSCSPISGHRSVSWYQQTPGQGLQFLFEYFSETQRNKGNFPGRFSGRQFSNSRSEMNVSTLELGDSALYLCASGLSVSPGTGELFFGEGSRLTVL.

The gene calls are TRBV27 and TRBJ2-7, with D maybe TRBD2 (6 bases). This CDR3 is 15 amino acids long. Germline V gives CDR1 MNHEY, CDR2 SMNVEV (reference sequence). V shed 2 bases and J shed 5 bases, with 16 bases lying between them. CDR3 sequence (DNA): TGTGCCAGCAGTTTAGGGCTAGCGACACGGGACGAGCAGTACTTC. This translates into CASSLGLATRDEQYF.

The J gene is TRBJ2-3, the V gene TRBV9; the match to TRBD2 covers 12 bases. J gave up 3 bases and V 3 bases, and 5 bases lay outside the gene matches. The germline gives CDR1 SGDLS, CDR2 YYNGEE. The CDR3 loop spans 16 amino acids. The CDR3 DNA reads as TGTGCCAGCAGCGCATCTAGCGGGGGGGGGACAGATACGCAGTATTTT. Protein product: CASSASSGGGTDTQYF.

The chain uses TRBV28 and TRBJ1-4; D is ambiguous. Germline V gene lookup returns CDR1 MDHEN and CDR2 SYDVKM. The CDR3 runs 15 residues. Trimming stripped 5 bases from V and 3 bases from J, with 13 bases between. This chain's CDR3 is CASSPYAYPNEKLFF. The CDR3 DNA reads TGTGCCAGCAGTCCCTATGCGTATCCTAATGAAAAACTGTTTTTT. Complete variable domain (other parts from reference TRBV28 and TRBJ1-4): DVKVTQSSRYLVKRTGEKVFLECVQDMDHENMFWYRQDPGLGLRLIYFSYDVKMKEKGDIPEGYSVSREKKERFSLILESASTNQTSMYLCASSPYAYPNEKLFFGSGTQLSVL.

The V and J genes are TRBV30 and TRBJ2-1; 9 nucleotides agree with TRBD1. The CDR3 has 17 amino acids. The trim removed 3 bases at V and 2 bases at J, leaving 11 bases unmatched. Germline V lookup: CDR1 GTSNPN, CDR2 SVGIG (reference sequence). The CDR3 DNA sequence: TGTGCCTGGAGCCATACGGTCTGGGACAGGGCCTACAATGAGCAGTTCTTC. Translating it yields CAWSHTVWDRAYNEQFF.

CDR3: CASSWASGGDRNEQFF. CDR3 bases: TGTGCCAGCAGCTGGGCTAGCGGGGGGGACCGCAATGAGCAGTTCTTC. The chain is built from TRBV5-8 and TRBJ2-1, with 12 bases that match TRBD2. The CDR3 covers 16 residues. With V trimmed by 3 bases and J by 6 bases, 7 bases remained unmatched. Germline CDR1 and CDR2: SGHTS and YDEGEE.

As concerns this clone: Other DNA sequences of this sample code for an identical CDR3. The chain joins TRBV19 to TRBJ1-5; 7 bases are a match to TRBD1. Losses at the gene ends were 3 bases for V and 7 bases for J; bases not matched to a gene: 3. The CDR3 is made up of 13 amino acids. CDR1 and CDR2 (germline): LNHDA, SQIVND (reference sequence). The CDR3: CASSMGRGQPQHF. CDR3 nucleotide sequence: TGTGCCAGTAGTATGGGCAGGGGGCAGCCCCAGCATTTT.

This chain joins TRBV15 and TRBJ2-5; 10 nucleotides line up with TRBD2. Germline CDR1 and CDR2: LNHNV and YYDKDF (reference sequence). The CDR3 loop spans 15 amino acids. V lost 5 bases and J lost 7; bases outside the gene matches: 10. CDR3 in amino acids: CATSGSGGPGGTQYF. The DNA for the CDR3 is TGTGCCACCAGCGGTAGCGGGGGGCCCGGGGGGACCCAGTACTTC. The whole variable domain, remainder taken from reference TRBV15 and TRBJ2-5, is DAMVIQNPRYQVTQFGKPVTLSCSQTLNHNVMYWYQQKSSQAPKLLFHYYDKDFNNEADTPDNFQSRRPNTSFCFLDIRSPGLGDTAMYLCATSGSGGPGGTQYFGPGTRLLVL.

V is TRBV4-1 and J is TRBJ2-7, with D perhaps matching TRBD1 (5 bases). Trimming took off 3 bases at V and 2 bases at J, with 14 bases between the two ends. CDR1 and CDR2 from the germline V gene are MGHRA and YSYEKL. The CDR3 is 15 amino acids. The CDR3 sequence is CASSHPPRATYEQYF. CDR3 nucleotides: TGCGCCAGCAGCCACCCCCCCAGGGCCACCTACGAGCAGTACTTC.

CDR3 bases: TGCAGCGTTGAAAAAGGGACAGCCGGCCTAAATGAGCAGTTCTTC. Translated, it gives CSVEKGTAGLNEQFF. This chain joins TRBV29-1 and TRBJ2-1; TRBD1 aligns across 7 bases. CDR1 is SQVTM and CDR2 is ANQGSEA in the germline V gene. The CDR3 length is 15 residues. The junction had 11 bases not matched to a gene; V was cut back by 2 bases and J by 7 bases.

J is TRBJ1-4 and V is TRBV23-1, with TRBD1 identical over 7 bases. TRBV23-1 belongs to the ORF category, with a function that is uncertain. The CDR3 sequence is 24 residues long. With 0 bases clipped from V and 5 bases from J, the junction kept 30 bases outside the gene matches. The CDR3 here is CASSQSSYSRQGSCNWPQNEKLFF. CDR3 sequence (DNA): TGCGCCAGCAGTCAATCCTCATACAGTAGACAGGGTAGTTGTAATTGGCCACAAAATGAAAAACTGTTTTTT.

The CDR3 is CASSPIPNTEAFF. Written as DNA, the CDR3 is TGTGCCAGCAGCCCCATCCCCAACACTGAAGCTTTCTTT. The chain couples TRBV28 to TRBJ1-1; D remains unclear. This CDR3 spans 13 amino acids. V lost 6 bases and J lost 2, with 10 bases in between. Germline V gene sequence: CDR1 MDHEN, CDR2 SYDVKM.

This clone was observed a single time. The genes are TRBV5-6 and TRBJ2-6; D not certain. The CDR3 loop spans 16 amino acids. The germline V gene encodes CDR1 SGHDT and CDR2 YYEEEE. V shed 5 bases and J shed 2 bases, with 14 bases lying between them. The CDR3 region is CASSPYPPPGANVLTF. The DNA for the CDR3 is TGTGCCAGCAGTCCCTATCCGCCTCCTGGGGCCAACGTCCTGACTTTC.

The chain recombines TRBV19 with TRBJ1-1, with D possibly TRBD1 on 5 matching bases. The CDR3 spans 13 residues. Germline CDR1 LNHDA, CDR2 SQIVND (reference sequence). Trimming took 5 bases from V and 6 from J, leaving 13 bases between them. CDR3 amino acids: CASSSLRGAEAFF. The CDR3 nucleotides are TGTGCCAGTAGTTCCCTGCGGGGGGCTGAAGCTTTCTTT.

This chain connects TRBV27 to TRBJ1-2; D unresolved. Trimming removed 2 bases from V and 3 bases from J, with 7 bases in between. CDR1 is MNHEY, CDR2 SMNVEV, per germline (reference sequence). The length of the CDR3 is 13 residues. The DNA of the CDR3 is TGTGCCAGCAGTTTAGGGCAGGACTATGGCTACACCTTC. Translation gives CASSLGQDYGYTF.

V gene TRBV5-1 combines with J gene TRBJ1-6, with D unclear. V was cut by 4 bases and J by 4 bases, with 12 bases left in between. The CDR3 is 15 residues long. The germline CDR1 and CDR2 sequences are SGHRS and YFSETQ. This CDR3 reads CASSKRQIYNSPLHF. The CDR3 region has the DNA TGCGCCAGCAGCAAAAGACAAATTTATAATTCACCCCTCCACTTT.